The rows below give T cell receptor beta chains drawn from one sample of a study of cytomegalovirus exposure and HLA in healthy donors. TCRdb keeps only in-frame clones here, not all; method: immunoSEQ multiplex PCR. The sample gives about 360,000 clones, around 86% of which show up once; roughly 0.75% is in the top ten. What was sequenced was PBMCs. The receptors originated from a young woman in good health and CMV-seronegative. The CDR3 runs from the conserved cysteine through the conserved F or W. The D gene is left open where the match is weak. The size field is filled for only some rows; it gives once, few, many or a size class.

j_gene,abundance,v_gene,d_gene,CDR3aa,CDR3nt
TRBJ2-5,-,TRBV30,TRBD1,CAWSKPWTGQETQYF,TGTGCCTGGAGTAAGCCATGGACAGGCCAAGAGACCCAGTACTTC
TRBJ1-5,few,TRBV2,-,CASSERAGHSSNQPQHF,TGTGCCAGCAGTGAAAGGGCAGGACATTCTAGCAATCAGCCCCAGCATTTT
TRBJ1-4,-,TRBV30,TRBD1,CAWSTGQGGKLFF,TGTGCCTGGAGTACCGGACAGGGAGGAAAACTGTTTTTT
TRBJ2-1,-,TRBV28,TRBD2,CASRPSGASYNEQFF,TGTGCCAGCAGGCCGAGCGGGGCCTCCTACAATGAGCAGTTCTTC
TRBJ1-2,-,TRBV6-1,-,CASSESVGGNYGYTF,TGTGCCAGCAGTGAAAGTGTCGGGGGGAACTATGGCTACACCTTC
TRBJ2-5,-,TRBV28,TRBD2,CASSLASGGRETQYF,TGTGCCAGCAGTTTAGCTAGCGGGGGACGGGAGACCCAGTACTTC
TRBJ1-5,few,TRBV28,-,CASSWDNYNQPQHF,TGTGCCAGCAGTTGGGACAACTACAATCAGCCCCAGCATTTT
TRBJ1-2,-,TRBV7-2,-,CASSLGAGGYTF,TGTGCCAGCAGCTTAGGGGCGGGTGGCTACACCTTC
TRBJ2-3,-,TRBV9,TRBD2,CASSPRTSGGYTDTQYF,TGTGCCAGCAGCCCCCGGACTAGCGGGGGGTACACAGATACGCAGTATTTT
TRBJ2-1,-,TRBV11-2,TRBD1,CASSPSGGNEQFF,TGTGCCAGCAGCCCATCAGGGGGCAATGAGCAGTTCTTC